This is a list of T cell receptor beta chains from one sample in a study of high-grade serous ovarian cancer treatment subgroups. Using immunoSEQ multiplex PCR, the repertoire was profiled, and TCRdb retains in-frame clones only, with some absent. The sample yields roughly 1,000 clones, roughly two thirds seen once. The source material was tumor tissue. The receptors come from a human donor with high-grade serous ovarian cancer. Both conserved end residues are part of each CDR3. Fields, in order: CDR3 DNA, CDR3 protein, clone size, D gene, J gene, V gene. D genes are given only for firm matches. The size of a clone is reported for some rows only, either as once, few or many, or as a class for expanded clones.

DNA: TGTGCCTGGAGTGCCCTTTCTGTCTGGTCGAGCACAGATACGCAGTATTTT
CDR3: CAWSALSVWSSTDTQYF
size: once
D: NA
J: TRBJ2-3
V: TRBV30

DNA: TGTGCCAGCAGCGGGTACTCTAGCGGGGGGGCCACAGATACGCAGTATTTT
CDR3: CASSGYSSGGATDTQYF
size: NA
D: TRBD2
J: TRBJ2-3
V: TRBV5-5

DNA: TGTGCCAGCAGTAACAGGATCAGCGACACTGAAGCTTTCTTT
CDR3: CASSNRISDTEAFF
size: NA
D: NA
J: TRBJ1-1
V: TRBV27

DNA: TGTGCCAGCAGGCTGGGACAGGGAATCTACAATGAGCAGTTCTTC
CDR3: CASRLGQGIYNEQFF
size: NA
D: TRBD1
J: TRBJ2-1
V: TRBV7-6

DNA: TGTGCCAGTAGGGGGGGCCTCGTCCTGACTTTC
CDR3: CASRGGLVLTF
size: few
D: NA
J: TRBJ2-6
V: TRBV19

DNA: TGTGCCAGCAGCCAAGATCAAGCGGGGGGGCCGACAGATACGCAGTATTTT
CDR3: CASSQDQAGGPTDTQYF
size: NA
D: TRBD2
J: TRBJ2-3
V: TRBV4-2

DNA: TGCGCCAGCAGCCAAGGGTTGACTGGGAACTACGAGCAGTACTTC
CDR3: CASSQGLTGNYEQYF
size: NA
D: NA
J: TRBJ2-7
V: TRBV4-1

DNA: TGTGCCAGCAGTGATGGCATTAGCACAGATACGCAGTATTTT
CDR3: CASSDGISTDTQYF
size: NA
D: NA
J: TRBJ2-3
V: TRBV6-4

DNA: TGTGCCAGCACTCGGGACAGGGGAAACTATGGCTACACCTTC
CDR3: CASTRDRGNYGYTF
size: NA
D: TRBD1
J: TRBJ1-2
V: TRBV6-1

DNA: TGCGCCAGCACTCTGGGCGGGGGGTATAATACGCAGTATTTT
CDR3: CASTLGGGYNTQYF
size: NA
D: TRBD2
J: TRBJ2-3
V: TRBV5-1

DNA: TGTGCCAGCAGTACAGTGGGGGCTCTAGAGCCCCAGCATTTT
CDR3: CASSTVGALEPQHF
size: NA
D: NA
J: TRBJ1-5
V: TRBV6-6

DNA: TGTGCCAGCAGCTTGAGAGGCAATCAGCCCCAGCATTTT
CDR3: CASSLRGNQPQHF
size: few
D: NA
J: TRBJ1-5
V: TRBV5-6

DNA: TGTGCCAGTAGTATCCGTGGAGGTTCCAATGAGCAGTTCTTC
CDR3: CASSIRGGSNEQFF
size: NA
D: NA
J: TRBJ2-1
V: TRBV19

DNA: TGCGCCAGCAGCCAAGATTATCGGCGGGGGGCTGCCTTTTACAATGAGCAGTTCTTC
CDR3: CASSQDYRRGAAFYNEQFF
size: NA
D: TRBD2
J: TRBJ2-1
V: TRBV4-1

DNA: TGTGCCAGCAGCTTAGACGGACTCGCCCTCACAGATACGCAGTATTTT
CDR3: CASSLDGLALTDTQYF
size: NA
D: NA
J: TRBJ2-3
V: TRBV13

DNA: TGCGCCAGCAGCCAAGATCAACACCTGCTGTATGGCTACACCTTC
CDR3: CASSQDQHLLYGYTF
size: NA
D: NA
J: TRBJ1-2
V: TRBV4-3

DNA: TGTGCCAGCACCCTTGGGAGCTCCTACAATGAGCAGTTCTTC
CDR3: CASTLGSSYNEQFF
size: NA
D: NA
J: TRBJ2-1
V: TRBV7-8

DNA: TGTGCCAGCAGTCCGCACCCGGATCAGCCCCAGCATTTT
CDR3: CASSPHPDQPQHF
size: NA
D: NA
J: TRBJ1-5
V: TRBV2

DNA: TGTGCCAGCAGTTACTCAGGGTATGGCTACACCTTC
CDR3: CASSYSGYGYTF
size: once
D: NA
J: TRBJ1-2
V: TRBV6-5

DNA: TGTGCCATCAGTGTTACTTCTGGCCCGCCCACAGATACGCAGTATTTT
CDR3: CAISVTSGPPTDTQYF
size: NA
D: NA
J: TRBJ2-3
V: TRBV10-3

DNA: TGTGCCAGCAGTTTAGGTCAGGGGGCCAATGAGCAGTTCTTC
CDR3: CASSLGQGANEQFF
size: NA
D: TRBD1
J: TRBJ2-1
V: TRBV27

DNA: TGTGCCAGCAGCCGTGGACTAGCGGGGGGGCGGGAGACCCAGTACTTC
CDR3: CASSRGLAGGRETQYF
size: NA
D: TRBD2
J: TRBJ2-5
V: TRBV7-2

DNA: TGTGCCAGCAGCTTAGGTTTGGGACCTATTGGCACTGAAGCTTTCTTT
CDR3: CASSLGLGPIGTEAFF
size: NA
D: NA
J: TRBJ1-1
V: TRBV7-3

DNA: TGTGCTAGTGGTTTGGGACTTACTAGCGGGGTAACAGATACGCAGTATTTT
CDR3: CASGLGLTSGVTDTQYF
size: NA
D: TRBD2
J: TRBJ2-3
V: TRBV12-5

DNA: TGTGCCAGCAGCCCCGGTGGGGGGCCTTTAACGACCACAGATACGCAGTATTTT
CDR3: CASSPGGGPLTTTDTQYF
size: few
D: NA
J: TRBJ2-3
V: TRBV7-2

DNA: TGTGCCAGCACCCTCAGGGCGAGCTCCTATAATTCACCCCTCCACTTT
CDR3: CASTLRASSYNSPLHF
size: NA
D: NA
J: TRBJ1-6
V: TRBV6-6

DNA: TGTGCCAGCAAGTACCACGGGACAGTAGAGACCCAGTACTTC
CDR3: CASKYHGTVETQYF
size: NA
D: TRBD1
J: TRBJ2-5
V: TRBV11-2

DNA: TGTGCCAGCAGTGGGAATCCGGGAAGTGCGAACTATGGCTACACCTTC
CDR3: CASSGNPGSANYGYTF
size: NA
D: NA
J: TRBJ1-2
V: TRBV6-4

DNA: TGTGCCAGCAGGTTACAGGGGTACACAGATACGCAGTATTTT
CDR3: CASRLQGYTDTQYF
size: NA
D: TRBD1
J: TRBJ2-3
V: TRBV6-5

DNA: TGTGCCAGCAGTGACAGGGGAATCAACGAGCAGTACTTC
CDR3: CASSDRGINEQYF
size: NA
D: TRBD1
J: TRBJ2-7
V: TRBV6-6

DNA: TGTGCCAGCAGCAACCCCCGGGGGGGTAGCAGCCACAATGAGCAGTTCTTC
CDR3: CASSNPRGGSSHNEQFF
size: NA
D: TRBD2
J: TRBJ2-1
V: TRBV7-6

DNA: TGTGCCAGCTCACCACCCGGGACAGGGGGTGGAAATGAGCAGTTCTTC
CDR3: CASSPPGTGGGNEQFF
size: NA
D: TRBD1
J: TRBJ2-1
V: TRBV18

DNA: TGTGCCAGCAGCACCGCCCCGAACTTGAGCATTCAGTACTTC
CDR3: CASSTAPNLSIQYF
size: NA
D: NA
J: TRBJ2-4
V: TRBV28

DNA: TGTGCCAGCAGCCAAGGAGTGAGCAGACCCCTCCACTTT
CDR3: CASSQGVSRPLHF
size: once
D: NA
J: TRBJ1-6
V: TRBV14

DNA: TGTGCCAGTAGACCGGGGGGTACACTCGCTTCGGGCTACACCTTC
CDR3: CASRPGGTLASGYTF
size: NA
D: NA
J: TRBJ1-2
V: TRBV19

DNA: TGTGCCAGTAGTTTCGGGGACGGTGGAAACACCATATATTTT
CDR3: CASSFGDGGNTIYF
size: NA
D: NA
J: TRBJ1-3
V: TRBV19

DNA: TGTGCCAGCAGCCAAAGCCCGGGGTATGAGCAGTTCTTC
CDR3: CASSQSPGYEQFF
size: NA
D: NA
J: TRBJ2-1
V: TRBV7-2

DNA: TGTGCCGGCGGGACTACTAAAGAACGGGGAACTTACGAGCAGTACTTC
CDR3: CAGGTTKERGTYEQYF
size: NA
D: TRBD2
J: TRBJ2-7
V: TRBV2

DNA: TGTGCCAGCAGCTTAGCCATTTCCTCCTACAATGAGCAGTTCTTC
CDR3: CASSLAISSYNEQFF
size: NA
D: NA
J: TRBJ2-1
V: TRBV7-6

DNA: TGTGCCAGTAGTATCCTGGCCAGCAATCAGCCCCAGCATTTT
CDR3: CASSILASNQPQHF
size: few
D: NA
J: TRBJ1-5
V: TRBV19

DNA: TGTGCCAGCTCACCCACGAAGCTCCAAGAGACCCAGTACTTC
CDR3: CASSPTKLQETQYF
size: NA
D: NA
J: TRBJ2-5
V: TRBV18

DNA: TGTGCCAGCAGCAAGACTGCTACCTACGAGCAGTACTTC
CDR3: CASSKTATYEQYF
size: NA
D: NA
J: TRBJ2-7
V: TRBV7-8

DNA: TGTGCCAGCAGCCCGGGGACAGCCTACGAGCAGTACTTC
CDR3: CASSPGTAYEQYF
size: NA
D: TRBD1
J: TRBJ2-7
V: TRBV5-6

DNA: TGTGCCAGCAGCTTCTATGGGAGCTCCTACAATGAGCAGTTCTTC
CDR3: CASSFYGSSYNEQFF
size: NA
D: NA
J: TRBJ2-1
V: TRBV11-2

DNA: TGTGCCAGCAGCCCCTCACTAGACAGCGGGACCCAGTACTTC
CDR3: CASSPSLDSGTQYF
size: NA
D: NA
J: TRBJ2-5
V: TRBV7-6

DNA: TGTGCCAGCTCACCTGGGACAGGGGGTGGCTACACCTTC
CDR3: CASSPGTGGGYTF
size: NA
D: TRBD1
J: TRBJ1-2
V: TRBV18

DNA: TGTGCCAGCAGTAAGAGGGCAGGGGTCGGCAACTATGGCTACACCTTC
CDR3: CASSKRAGVGNYGYTF
size: few
D: NA
J: TRBJ1-2
V: TRBV2

DNA: TGTGCCAGCAGCTTGGGTAGGTCCAGGAGGAACACTGAAGCTTTCTTT
CDR3: CASSLGRSRRNTEAFF
size: NA
D: NA
J: TRBJ1-1
V: TRBV5-6

DNA: TGCGCCAGCAGTCAATCGGACGACCCTAGCTATGGCTACACCTTC
CDR3: CASSQSDDPSYGYTF
size: NA
D: NA
J: TRBJ1-2
V: TRBV23-1

DNA: TGTGCCAGCAGTTACTCACCTCTTAGCTCCTACGAGCAGTACTTC
CDR3: CASSYSPLSSYEQYF
size: NA
D: NA
J: TRBJ2-7
V: TRBV6-5

DNA: TGTGCCAGCAGCCCGCACGGGGGGGGGTACAATGAGCAGTTCTTC
CDR3: CASSPHGGGYNEQFF
size: NA
D: TRBD2
J: TRBJ2-1
V: TRBV11-2

DNA: TGTGCCAGCAGTAGGAGCTACGAGCAGTACTTC
CDR3: CASSRSYEQYF
size: NA
D: NA
J: TRBJ2-7
V: TRBV28